The 2 T cell receptor beta chains below come from one sample, sequenced in a study of blood T cell repertoires in COVID-19. Produced via immunoSEQ multiplex PCR; TCRdb's table is partial and in-frame only. Among 250,000 to 400,000 clones listed, 85% to 90% were seen once. Sequenced input: peripheral blood. All receptors come from a woman in her 30s with COVID-19, enrolled during active disease.

This clone was seen once. Here the CDR3 DNA reads TGTGCCAGCAGTGAACGCAGGGGGCAGGAGCAGTACTTC. Translated, it gives CASSERRGQEQYF. This rearrangement joins TRBV6-1 to TRBJ2-7; 8 bases line up with TRBD1. Germline assignment: CDR1 MNHNS and CDR2 SASEGT. This CDR3 has 13 residues. The junction had 4 bases not matched to a gene; V was cut back by 2 bases and J by 7 bases.

The gene calls are TRBV28 and TRBJ1-1, with TRBD1 identical over 10 bases. The CDR3 runs 19 residues. V shed 4 bases, J shed 5 bases, and the junction held 19 bases outside the gene matches. In germline, CDR1 is MDHEN, CDR2 SYDVKM. The chain's CDR3 is CASSYPQGTGARTGTEAFF. The CDR3 DNA reads as TGTGCCAGCAGTTACCCCCAAGGGACAGGGGCCAGGACGGGAACTGAAGCTTTCTTT.